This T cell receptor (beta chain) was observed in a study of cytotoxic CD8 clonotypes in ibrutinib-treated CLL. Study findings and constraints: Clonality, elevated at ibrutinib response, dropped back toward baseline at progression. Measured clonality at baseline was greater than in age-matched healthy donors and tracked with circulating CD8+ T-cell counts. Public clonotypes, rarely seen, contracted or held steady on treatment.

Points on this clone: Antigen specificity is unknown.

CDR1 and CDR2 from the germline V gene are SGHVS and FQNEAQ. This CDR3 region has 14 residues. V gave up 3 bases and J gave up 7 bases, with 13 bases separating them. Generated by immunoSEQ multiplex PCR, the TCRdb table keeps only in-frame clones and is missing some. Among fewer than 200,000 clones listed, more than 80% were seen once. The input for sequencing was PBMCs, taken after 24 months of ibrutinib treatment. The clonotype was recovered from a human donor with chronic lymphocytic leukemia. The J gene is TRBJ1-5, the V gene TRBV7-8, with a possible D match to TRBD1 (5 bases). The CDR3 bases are TGTGCCAGCAGCTTTGGCCAGGGAGGGCAGCCCCAGCATTTT. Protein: CASSFGQGGQPQHF. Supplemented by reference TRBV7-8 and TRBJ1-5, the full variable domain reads GAGVSQSPRYKVAKRGQDVALRCDPISGHVSLFWYQQALGQGPEFLTYFQNEAQLDKSGLPSDRFFAERPEGSVSTLKIQRTQQEDSAVYLCASSFGQGGQPQHFGDGTRLSIL.